The rows below give T cell receptor beta chains drawn from one sample of a study of cytomegalovirus exposure and HLA in healthy donors. Using immunoSEQ multiplex PCR, the repertoire was profiled, and TCRdb retains in-frame clones only, with some absent. In all, the sample yields around 140,000 clones. Material for sequencing was PBMCs. All receptors derive from a woman in her 40s in good health and CMV-seronegative. Each CDR3 is given with its conserved first and last residue. A D gene is named only where the DNA matches it firmly.

j_call d_call v_call cdr3_aa cdr3_nt
TRBJ1-2 . TRBV27 CASSGGRQDGGYTF TGTGCCAGCAGCGGGGGTAGACAGGACGGGGGGTACACCTTC
TRBJ2-7 . TRBV19 CASSTPGESSSYEQYF TGTGCCAGTAGTACTCCAGGGGAGTCAAGCTCCTACGAGCAGTACTTC
TRBJ2-1 TRBD1 TRBV12-5 CASVQTGSTYNEQFF TGTGCTAGTGTTCAGACAGGGAGCACCTACAATGAGCAGTTCTTC
TRBJ1-2 . TRBV28 CASSFSRADYGYTF TGTGCCAGCAGTTTTTCCAGGGCTGACTATGGCTACACCTTC
TRBJ2-3 . TRBV4-3 CASSREGHTQYF TGCGCCAGCAGCCGCGAGGGTCATACGCAGTATTTT
TRBJ1-5 TRBD1 TRBV6-6 CASSGDRDQPQHF TGTGCCAGCAGTGGGGACAGGGATCAGCCCCAGCATTTT
TRBJ1-6 TRBD1 TRBV6-6 CASSYSDRGRGSPLHF TGTGCCAGCAGTTACTCCGACAGGGGCAGGGGTTCACCCCTCCACTTT
TRBJ1-1 TRBD1 TRBV19 CASISGQMNTEAFF TGTGCCAGTATCTCGGGACAGATGAACACTGAAGCTTTCTTT
TRBJ2-3 TRBD2 TRBV4-2 CASSQDMTSGGVSTDTQYF TGTGCCAGCAGCCAAGATATGACTAGCGGGGGGGTAAGCACAGATACGCAGTATTTT
TRBJ2-4 TRBD2 TRBV6-5 CASSSFPSGVNIQYF TGTGCCAGCAGTTCCTTCCCTAGCGGGGTAAACATTCAGTACTTC
TRBJ2-3 TRBD2 TRBV18 CASSPPSGGLWGQYF TGTGCCAGCTCACCACCCAGCGGGGGGCTTTGGGGGCAGTATTTT
TRBJ2-2 TRBD2 TRBV28 CASSLVGGAPGELFF TGTGCCAGCAGTTTAGTCGGGGGGGCCCCCGGGGAGCTGTTTTTT
TRBJ1-1 . TRBV6-5 CASSYSTPDTEAFF TGTGCCAGCAGTTACTCGACACCCGATACTGAAGCTTTCTTT
TRBJ1-2 TRBD1 TRBV6-1 CASSPTGDGYTF TGTGCCAGCAGTCCCACAGGGGATGGCTACACCTTC
TRBJ1-5 . TRBV7-2 CASSLSSRNSNQPQHF TGTGCCAGCAGCTTAAGTTCGCGGAATAGCAATCAGCCCCAGCATTTT
TRBJ2-1 TRBD1 TRBV5-1 CASRSTGGGYNEQFF TGCGCCAGCAGATCCACAGGGGGAGGTTACAATGAGCAGTTCTTC
TRBJ2-5 . TRBV28 CATLSGTPSDDQYF TGTGCGACCTTATCCGGGACTCCCTCGGACGACCAGTACTTC
TRBJ1-6 TRBD1 TRBV28 CASTTLGTAGDSPLHF TGTGCCAGCACCACTTTGGGGACAGCGGGGGATTCACCCCTCCACTTT
TRBJ2-5 . TRBV7-9 CASRGLSETQYF TGTGCCAGCAGGGGGCTCTCAGAGACCCAGTACTTC
TRBJ1-2 . TRBV6-1 CASATGQTRTKGYTF TGTGCCAGCGCCACGGGACAAACGAGGACGAAAGGCTACACCTTC
TRBJ2-3 . TRBV7-7 CASSLGRGTDTQYF TGTGCTAGCAGCTTAGGTCGGGGCACAGATACGCAGTATTTT
TRBJ2-3 TRBD1 TRBV23-1 CASARNDREASTDTQYF TGCGCCAGCGCACGTAACGACAGGGAAGCTAGCACAGATACGCAGTATTTT
TRBJ2-5 . TRBV4-3 CASSQGTAGETQYF TGCGCCAGCAGCCAGGGAACGGCAGGGGAGACCCAGTACTTC
TRBJ2-7 TRBD1 TRBV4-1 CASSLTGGGYEQYF TGCGCCAGCAGTCTGACAGGGGGCGGCTACGAGCAGTACTTC
TRBJ1-2 . TRBV6-5 CASSYSLGAPYYGYTF TGTGCCAGCAGTTACTCGTTAGGGGCTCCATACTATGGCTACACCTTC
TRBJ2-3 . TRBV10-3 CAISGSSDLDTQYF TGTGCCATCAGTGGGTCTAGCGATTTAGATACGCAGTATTTT
TRBJ1-1 TRBD1 TRBV20-1 CSADTGAEAFF TGCAGTGCTGATACAGGGGCTGAAGCTTTCTTT
TRBJ1-3 . TRBV28 CASKLRQPLGNTIYF TGTGCCAGCAAACTACGGCAGCCCTTGGGAAACACCATATATTTT